This T cell receptor beta chain appears in the sequencing data of a study of CD8 T cells in ankylosing spondylitis. Findings and limits, study-wide: In the blood and synovial fluid of reactive arthritis, some motif variants had been previously reported. The authors reported significant enrichment of disease-linked clones in matched ankylosing spondylitis synovial fluid. Ankylosing spondylitis blood seemed to carry a telltale TCR beta motif made of fewer than 10 highly homologous variants.

This clonotype has only one observation. Its matching antigen is unknown. Quantitative molecular-barcoded 5'-RACE generated the TCR beta libraries. MiXCR, run by TCRdb on the 5' RACE reads, gives a single entry per CDR3 protein. The sample shows about 250,000 distinct CDR3 sequences, roughly 32% of them seen only once. This clonotype was obtained from a male donor with ankylosing spondylitis or in good health (not recorded which). Sample: blood, either unsorted or a sorted T cell fraction (not recorded which).

As DNA, the CDR3 is TGTGCCAGCAGTTTGATTGACAGGCGGCAAGAGACCCAGTACTTC. It is translated as CASSLIDRRQETQYF. V usage is TRBV12-3 or TRBV12-4 and J usage is TRBJ2-5; maybe TRBD1 (6 bases). Trimming pared 3 bases from V and 2 bases from J, leaving 13 bases between. The CDR3 is 15 amino acids.